This passage covers 21 T cell receptor beta chains from one sample sequenced in a study of blood T cell repertoires in COVID-19. Clones were read by immunoSEQ multiplex PCR, and TCRdb kept only the in-frame ones, dropping some. Here the sample spans around 110,000 clones, over 75% being singletons. Sequencing input: peripheral blood. These TCRs come from a human donor with active COVID-19. The donor label of this sample is uncertain.

A single count supports this clone. The rearrangement links TRBV2 to TRBJ2-5, with 8 bases matching TRBD2. With 4 bases clipped from V and 4 bases from J, the junction kept 5 bases outside the gene matches. The V gene's germline CDR1 is SNHLY and CDR2 FYNNEI. The CDR3 is 14 residues long. CDR3 protein: CASSALAEGETQYF. The CDR3 DNA is TGTGCCAGCAGTGCACTAGCGGAGGGAGAGACCCAGTACTTC. The entire variable domain, with the rest obtained from reference TRBV2 and TRBJ2-5, is as follows: EPEVTQTPSHQVTQMGQEVILRCVPISNHLYFYWYRQILGQKVEFLVSFYNNEISEKSEIFDDQFSVERPDGSNFTLKIRSTKLEDSAMYFCASSALAEGETQYFGPGTRLLVL.

The table lists this clone with a few counts. This chain uses TRBV4-1 with TRBJ1-6, with 8 bases matching TRBD1. The germline V gene encodes CDR1 MGHRA and CDR2 YSYEKL. Trimming cost V 0 bases and J 7 bases; bases outside gene matches: 11. The CDR3 contains 18 residues. The CDR3 nucleotides read TGCGCCAGCAGCCAAGATCCCCTCCGGACAGGGCCCAATTCACCCCTCCACTTT. Encoded protein: CASSQDPLRTGPNSPLHF.

This clone was detected only once. The CDR3 DNA reads as TGTGCCAGCAGCTCCACGGAGTACGGCTACACCTTC. Translated: CASSSTEYGYTF. The chain combines TRBV7-2 with TRBJ1-2; no firm D call. CDR1 and CDR2 (germline): SGHTA, FQGNSA. There are 12 residues in the CDR3. Trimming pared 4 bases from V and 8 bases from J, leaving 11 bases between.

The chain uses TRBV7-2 and TRBJ2-3; TRBD1 might be the D (6 bases). Per the germline V gene, CDR1 is SGHTA and CDR2 is FQGNSA. V lost 5 bases, J lost 2 bases, and 17 bases lay in between. This CDR3 contains 16 residues. In DNA form, the CDR3 reads TGTGCCAGCAGCCCTAAATACAGGGTTGACACAGATACGCAGTATTTT. Translated, it gives CASSPKYRVDTDTQYF.

The rearrangement links TRBV28 to TRBJ2-1; perhaps TRBD2 as D (5 bases). The CDR3 length is 14 residues. Germline loops: CDR1 MDHEN, CDR2 SYDVKM. The germline V and J ends were trimmed by 2 bases and 6 bases, with 11 bases remaining between them. The CDR3 protein is CASSLGGRSNEQFF. CDR3 in DNA: TGTGCCAGCAGTTTAGGAGGACGATCCAATGAGCAGTTCTTC.

The chain is built from TRBV27 and TRBJ1-1, with D possibly matching TRBD1 (5 bases). CDR1 and CDR2 from the germline V gene are MNHEY and SMNVEV (reference sequence). This CDR3 is built from 14 residues. V lost 6 bases, J lost 4 bases, and 15 bases lay in between. The CDR3 DNA reads as TGTGCCAGCAGACGAGGCAGGGTGAGCACTGAAGCTTTCTTT. Amino acid sequence: CASRRGRVSTEAFF.

This clone was counted between two and nine times. The chain recombines TRBV7-9 with TRBJ1-1; 10 bases fit TRBD1. Germline V gives CDR1 SEHNR, CDR2 FQNEAQ (reference sequence). CDR3 size: 14 residues. Losses at the gene ends were 6 bases for V and 5 bases for J; bases not matched to a gene: 6. CDR3 sequence reads: CASRRGTGVTEAFF. Written as DNA, the CDR3 is TGTGCCAGCAGGAGGGGGACAGGGGTTACTGAAGCTTTCTTT.

This sequence joins TRBV5-4 and TRBJ2-4; TRBD1 matches at 7 bases. The V and J ends lost 4 bases and 6 bases, in that order; junction bases with no gene match: 7. Germline V gives CDR1 SGHNT, CDR2 YYREEE (reference sequence). This CDR3 spans 14 amino acids. CDR3 sequence (DNA): TGTGCCAGCAGCCTAGACAGGGACCTAAACATTCAGTACTTC. Amino acid sequence: CASSLDRDLNIQYF.

V usage is TRBV29-1 and J usage is TRBJ1-1, with D uncertain. The CDR3 is made up of 14 amino acids. The V gene's germline CDR1 is SQVTM and CDR2 ANQGSEA. The V end was cut by 3 bases, the J end by 3 bases, with 14 bases between. The CDR3 DNA sequence: TGCAGCGTTGATTCCAGTTCCTCACACACTGAAGCTTTCTTT. Translating it yields CSVDSSSSHTEAFF.

This chain uses TRBV5-1 with TRBJ1-3; unclear D gene. CDR1 SGHRS and CDR2 YFSETQ come from the germline V gene. The V and J ends lost 3 bases and 7 bases respectively, with 5 bases between them. This CDR3 is built from 11 residues. CDR3 in DNA: TGCGCCAGCAGCTCCAGTAACACCATATATTTT. Its protein product is CASSSSNTIYF.

The chain uses TRBV27 and TRBJ1-6; D may be TRBD1 (6 bases). The CDR3 spans 14 residues. CDR1 is MNHEY and CDR2 is SMNVEV in the germline V gene (reference sequence). V dropped 8 bases and J dropped 10 bases, with 18 bases sitting between them. The CDR3 sequence: CASAPGTRRSPLHF. CDR3 DNA: TGTGCCAGCGCACCCGGGACAAGGCGGTCACCCCTCCACTTT.

This clone was counted once. This sequence joins TRBV12-2 and TRBJ2-3; the D call TRBD1 from the table was never checked on the DNA. TRBV12-2 is a pseudogene locus. The CDR3 totals 15 residues. The CDR3 is CASRFRESSTDTQYF. Written as DNA, the CDR3 is TGTGCAAGTCGCTTCAGGGAATCTAGCACAGATACGCAGTATTTT.

The genes are TRBV9 and TRBJ2-5; 7 bases are shared with TRBD1. CDR3 size: 13 residues. The J segment lost 10 bases and the V segment lost 2 bases, leaving 8 bases of the junction unmatched. Germline V CDR1 and CDR2: SGDLS, YYNGEE. CDR3 in amino acids: CASSVTGSTDQYF. The CDR3 region has the DNA TGTGCCAGCAGCGTGACAGGGTCGACGGACCAGTACTTC.

V is TRBV9 and J is TRBJ2-1, with no clear D. CDR1 SGDLS and CDR2 YYNGEE come from the germline V gene. V lost 10 bases to trimming and J lost 2 bases, with 7 bases between them. This CDR3 contains 11 residues. The CDR3 spells CASGPYNEQFF. In DNA form, the CDR3 reads TGTGCCTCAGGCCCCTACAATGAGCAGTTCTTC.

The V gene is TRBV4-3, the J gene TRBJ2-3, with D unclear. The germline V gene has CDR1 LGHNA and CDR2 YSLEER. This CDR3 spans 13 amino acids. Trimming cost V 1 base and J 13 bases, with 15 bases left between them. CDR3 residues: CASSQVVSRVEYF. Here the CDR3 DNA reads TGCGCCAGCAGCCAAGTCGTAAGCCGGGTGGAGTATTTT.

This clone has a handful of counts. The rearrangement joins TRBV28 to TRBJ2-5; the match to TRBD1 covers 7 bases. The CDR3 loop spans 16 amino acids. The junction had 14 bases not matched to a gene; V was cut back by 4 bases and J by 6 bases. CDR1 is MDHEN and CDR2 is SYDVKM in the germline V gene. CDR3: CASSWTGTRGQKTQYF. The DNA for the CDR3 is TGTGCCAGCAGTTGGACCGGGACAAGGGGGCAAAAGACCCAGTACTTC.

The V and J genes are TRBV5-1 and TRBJ2-2, with 11 nucleotides matching TRBD2. CDR3 length: 15 residues. The germline CDR1 and CDR2 sequences are SGHRS and YFSETQ. Losses at the gene ends were 4 bases for V and 5 bases for J; bases not matched to a gene: 4. The CDR3 DNA reads TGCGCCAGCAGCCCGGGACTAGCGGATACCGGGGAGCTGTTTTTT. Translation gives CASSPGLADTGELFF. Full variable domain (remainder filled in from reference TRBV5-1 and TRBJ2-2): KAGVTQTPRYLIKTRGQQVTLSCSPISGHRSVSWYQQTPGQGLQFLFEYFSETQRNKGNFPGRFSGRQFSNSRSEMNVSTLELGDSALYLCASSPGLADTGELFFGEGSRLTVL.

The chain links TRBV29-1 to TRBJ1-1, with TRBD1 as a possible D gene (6 bases). The germline V gene has CDR1 SQVTM and CDR2 ANQGSEA. The CDR3 is 13 residues long. The V gene lost 7 bases and the J gene lost 4 bases, with 16 bases spanning the gap. The CDR3 protein is CSASGAEGTEAFF. The CDR3 nucleotides are TGCAGCGCCTCAGGGGCAGAGGGCACTGAAGCTTTCTTT.

This chain links TRBV5-4 with TRBJ2-5; 9 bases fit TRBD1. V dropped 4 bases and J dropped 2; count of bases not matched to a gene: 6. This CDR3 contains 15 residues. CDR1 and CDR2 from the germline V gene are SGHNT and YYREEE (reference sequence). The CDR3 nucleotides read TGTGCCAGCAGCAACGCCGGACAGGGGCAAGAGACCCAGTACTTC. Protein product: CASSNAGQGQETQYF. The full variable domain, its missing parts supplied by reference TRBV5-4 and TRBJ2-5, is ETGVTQSPTHLIKTRGQQVTLRCSSQSGHNTVSWYQQALGQGPQFIFQYYREEENGRGNFPPRFSGLQFPNYSSELNVNALELDDSALYLCASSNAGQGQETQYFGPGTRLLVL.

The rearrangement joins TRBV4-1 to TRBJ2-5, with D tentatively TRBD2 (5 bases). The germline CDR1 and CDR2 sequences are MGHRA and YSYEKL. The CDR3 loop spans 15 amino acids. V lost 1 base, J lost 5 bases, and 14 bases lay in between. Written as DNA, the CDR3 is TGCGCCAGCAGCCAAGTTTCTAGCTCCATGGAGACCCAGTACTTC. It yields the protein CASSQVSSSMETQYF.

V usage is TRBV3-1 (or the pseudogene TRBV3-2) and J usage is TRBJ1-1; possibly TRBD1 for D (5 bases). The CDR3 is made up of 14 amino acids. Trimming pared 2 bases from V and 9 bases from J, leaving 16 bases between. Germline CDR1 reads LGHDT; CDR2 reads YNNKEL (reference sequence). The CDR3 coding sequence is TGTGCCAGCAGCCAAAAGGAAGGAAACAGGAAAGCTTTCTTT. This gives the protein CASSQKEGNRKAFF.